The clone carrying this T cell receptor beta chain turned up a few times. Its antigen is not identified. This sample is part of a study of T cells after yellow fever vaccination. Background on the study: It was SMART-Seq v4 Ultra Low Input that prepared the fractions with low cell numbers.

The CDR3 length is 13 residues. Germline assignment: CDR1 MNHEY and CDR2 SVGEGT. V was shortened by 4 bases and J by 6 bases, with 9 bases between the two germline ends. TCRdb passed the 5' RACE reads through MiXCR, listing each CDR3 protein once. The sample lists about 260,000 distinct CDR3 sequences; over 4.5% were seen once. Study-wide points: In post-booster samples, most primary-vaccination clones reappeared (approximately 95% CD4, approximately 91% CD8).

This sample comprised CD4+ T cells sorted from PBMCs, obtained on the day of the yellow fever booster vaccination. The rearrangement links TRBV6-2 or TRBV6-3 to TRBJ2-2, with D uncertain. The origin of this receptor is a young man who received the YFV17D yellow fever vaccine. The CDR3 sequence: CASSSARSGELFF. In DNA, the CDR3 is TGTGCCAGCAGTTCGGCCCGTTCCGGGGAGCTGTTTTTT.